One and the same sample provided the 25 T cell receptor beta chains below, sequenced in a study of OX40 agonist ivuxolimab in advanced cancers. The data were produced by immunoSEQ multiplex PCR, yet TCRdb's version contains in-frame clones alone and is incomplete. Of 65,000 to 80,000 clones listed, over 90% were seen once; the top ten hold less than 8%. The sample was CD4+ or CD8+ T cells sorted from blood, taken in a trial of the OX40 agonist ivuxolimab. These receptors all come from an adult with an advanced solid tumor such as melanoma, head and neck, liver or kidney cancer.

This sequence joins TRBV28 and TRBJ1-2; D is ambiguous. V was pared by 3 bases and J by 10 bases, with 18 bases between. This CDR3 contains 14 residues. Germline V gene lookup returns CDR1 MDHEN and CDR2 SYDVKM. This chain's CDR3 is CASSLTGIVSDYTF. For the CDR3, the DNA is TGTGCCAGCAGTTTGACGGGGATTGTTAGTGACTACACCTTC.

The rearrangement uses TRBV7-6 and TRBJ2-2; D uncertain. Germline V gives CDR1 SGHVS, CDR2 FNYEAQ. Trimming removed 1 base at V and 4 bases at J, with 10 bases between. This CDR3 region has 15 residues. The CDR3 DNA is TGTGCCAGCAGCTTAGGCCAGTCTATCACCGGGGAGCTGTTTTTT. This translates into CASSLGQSITGELFF. Full variable domain (remainder filled in from reference TRBV7-6 and TRBJ2-2): GAGVSQSPRYKVTKRGQDVALRCDPISGHVSLYWYRQALGQGPEFLTYFNYEAQQDKSGLPNDRFSAERPEGSISTLTIQRTEQRDSAMYRCASSLGQSITGELFFGEGSRLTVL.

The chain carries TRBV11-2 and TRBJ2-3; D possibly corresponds to TRBD1 (6 bases). CDR1 is SGHAT and CDR2 is FQNNGV in the germline V gene. The CDR3 length is 15 residues. Trimming shortened V by 5 bases and J by 0 bases, and 12 bases separated the two germline ends. CDR3 residues: CASSDRDISTDTQYF. The CDR3 coding sequence is TGTGCCAGCAGCGACCGGGACATTAGCACAGATACGCAGTATTTT.

The V call is TRBV7-9, the J call TRBJ2-1; TRBD1 or TRBD2 may be the D gene (5 bases each). Germline CDR1 SEHNR, CDR2 FQNEAQ (reference sequence). The ends were cut back, 10 bases at V and 5 bases at J, with 15 bases in the middle. There are 13 residues in the CDR3. This CDR3 is CAISGPVNNEQFF. In DNA form, the CDR3 reads TGTGCCATTTCGGGGCCAGTTAACAATGAGCAGTTCTTC.

The chain couples TRBV10-2 to TRBJ2-7; D may be TRBD1 (6 bases). CDR3 length: 10 residues. Trimming cost V 9 bases and J 7 bases, with 10 bases left between them. Germline values: CDR1 WSHSY, CDR2 SAAADI. For the CDR3, the DNA is TGCGCCAGTGGACAGTTGGAGCAGTACTTC. This encodes CASGQLEQYF.

Remarks on this clone: This CDR3 is also generated by other DNA sequences in the sample. The chain uses TRBV7-6 and TRBJ2-7; weak D call: TRBD1 (5 bases). The germline V gene encodes CDR1 SGHVS and CDR2 FNYEAQ. Trimming removed 1 base from V and 5 bases from J, with 6 bases in between. The CDR3 length is 12 residues. The CDR3 here is CASSLVRDEQYF. The DNA for the CDR3 is TGTGCCAGCAGCTTAGTCAGGGACGAGCAGTACTTC.

This rearrangement joins TRBV9 to TRBJ1-3; D possibly corresponds to TRBD1 (5 bases). V was shortened by 0 bases and J by 0 bases, with 10 bases between the two germline ends. Per the germline V gene, CDR1 is SGDLS and CDR2 is YYNGEE. CDR3 length: 16 residues. This CDR3 is CASSVEGTDSGNTIYF. For the CDR3, the DNA is TGTGCCAGCAGCGTAGAAGGGACGGACTCTGGAAACACCATATATTTT. The whole variable domain, filled in from reference TRBV9 and TRBJ1-3, reads DSGVTQTPKHLITATGQRVTLRCSPRSGDLSVYWYQQSLDQGLQFLIQYYNGEERAKGNILERFSAQQFPDLHSELNLSSLELGDSALYFCASSVEGTDSGNTIYFGEGSWLTVV.

The rearrangement joins TRBV7-9 to TRBJ2-3; TRBD1 is a possible D gene (6 bases). V was clipped by 4 bases and J by 0 bases, with 14 bases between them. Per the germline V gene, CDR1 is SEHNR and CDR2 is FQNEAQ (reference sequence). This CDR3 has 16 residues. In DNA, the CDR3 is TGTGCCAGCAGCTCCTCGGACAGTTCTAGCACAGATACGCAGTATTTT. It is translated as CASSSSDSSSTDTQYF. Based on the CDR3 plus reference TRBV7-9 and TRBJ2-3, the full variable domain is DTGVSQNPRHKITKRGQNVTFRCDPISEHNRLYWYRQTLGQGPEFLTYFQNEAQLEKSRLLSDRFSAERPKGSFSTLEIQRTEQGDSAMYLCASSSSDSSSTDTQYFGPGTRLTVL.

The chain has TRBV30 and TRBJ1-1; D is ambiguous. Germline V gene data show CDR1 as GTSNPN and CDR2 as SVGIG (reference sequence). The V and J ends lost 0 bases and 1 base respectively, with 6 bases between them. The CDR3 contains 13 residues. As DNA, the CDR3 is TGTGCCTGGAGTGTATTTGGGAACACTGAAGCTTTCTTT. Translated: CAWSVFGNTEAFF.

The chain uses TRBV10-1 and TRBJ2-2; D perhaps matches TRBD1 (5 bases). V lost 3 bases, J lost 1 base, and 6 bases lay in between. Germline lookup yields CDR1 WNHNN and CDR2 SYGVQD (reference sequence). This CDR3 spans 14 amino acids. CDR3 amino acids: CASSETGNTGELFF. Written as DNA, the CDR3 is TGCGCCAGCAGTGAAACAGGGAACACCGGGGAGCTGTTTTTT.

This chain links TRBV30 with TRBJ1-5; no reliable D call. The CDR3 has 14 amino acids. CDR1 is GTSNPN and CDR2 is SVGIG in the germline V gene (reference sequence). Trimming stripped 0 bases from V and 8 bases from J, with 14 bases between. The CDR3 nucleotides are TGTGCCTGGAGTGTTGGTCAGGCTTGGGAGCCCCAGCATTTT. The encoded protein is CAWSVGQAWEPQHF.

The chain is built from TRBV27 and TRBJ2-7; D might be TRBD1 (6 bases). This CDR3 is built from 15 residues. Trimming pared 3 bases from V and 2 bases from J, leaving 14 bases between. Germline V gives CDR1 MNHEY, CDR2 SMNVEV (reference sequence). CDR3 loop: CASSFSAGVAYEQYF. CDR3 nucleotide sequence: TGTGCCAGCAGTTTCTCTGCAGGGGTAGCCTACGAGCAGTACTTC.

The chain carries TRBV5-5 and TRBJ2-7; tentative D call: TRBD2 (5 bases). This CDR3 region has 14 residues. V was clipped by 4 bases and J by 2 bases, with 13 bases between them. Germline V gives CDR1 SGHKS, CDR2 YYEKEE (reference sequence). The CDR3 nucleotides read TGTGCCAGCAGCCCGGACTCCGGAGCCTACGAGCAGTACTTC. It specifies CASSPDSGAYEQYF. The whole variable domain, filled in from reference TRBV5-5 and TRBJ2-7, reads DAGVTQSPTHLIKTRGQQVTLRCSPISGHKSVSWYQQVLGQGPQFIFQYYEKEERGRGNFPDRFSARQFPNYSSELNVNALLLGDSALYLCASSPDSGAYEQYFGPGTRLTVT.

The rearrangement joins TRBV27 to TRBJ2-1; 11 bases agree with TRBD2. V dropped 5 bases and J dropped 4; count of bases not matched to a gene: 7. The CDR3 extends over 16 amino acids. Germline V CDR1 and CDR2: MNHEY, SMNVEV (reference sequence). CDR3 in DNA: TGTGCCAGCAGTCATACTAGCGGGGGCCCTTACAATGAGCAGTTCTTC. It is translated as CASSHTSGGPYNEQFF.

This clone occurred once. V and J are TRBV13 and TRBJ2-2; D perhaps matches TRBD2 (6 bases). V lost 3 bases to trimming and J lost 1 base, with 6 bases between them. CDR3 length: 14 amino acids. Germline V gives CDR1 PRHDT, CDR2 FYEKMQ (reference sequence). The CDR3 loop is CASSFSGNTGELFF. DNA of the CDR3: TGTGCCAGCAGCTTTAGCGGGAACACCGGGGAGCTGTTTTTT.

The genes are TRBV19 and TRBJ1-1, with D tentatively TRBD1 (6 bases). This CDR3 contains 14 residues. Germline V CDR1 and CDR2: LNHDA, SQIVND (reference sequence). V dropped 1 base and J dropped 5 bases, with 11 bases sitting between them. This chain's CDR3 is CASSIVGGTTEAFF. The CDR3 nucleotides read TGTGCCAGTAGTATAGTAGGGGGGACTACTGAAGCTTTCTTT. The whole variable domain, filled in from reference TRBV19 and TRBJ1-1, reads DGGITQSPKYLFRKEGQNVTLSCEQNLNHDAMYWYRQDPGQGLRLIYYSQIVNDFQKGDIAEGYSVSREKKESFPLTVTSAQKNPTAFYLCASSIVGGTTEAFFGQGTRLTVV.

CDR3 sequence: CASSQDKGVSQPQHF. CDR3 DNA: TGCGCCAGCAGCCAAGATAAAGGGGTTTCTCAGCCCCAGCATTTT. The chain combines TRBV4-1 with TRBJ1-5; tentative D call: TRBD1 (5 bases). The germline V gene has CDR1 MGHRA and CDR2 YSYEKL. The CDR3 loop spans 15 amino acids. Trimming removed 0 bases at V and 6 bases at J, with 12 bases between.

This clone came up once. This sequence joins TRBV5-3 and TRBJ1-4, with D uncertain. TRBV5-3 carries the ORF label, with uncertain function. Trimming removed 8 bases at V and 0 bases at J, with 11 bases between. The CDR3 covers 14 residues. This CDR3 is CASSLIATNEKLFF. The DNA of the CDR3 is TGTGCCAGCAGCCTCATTGCAACTAATGAAAAACTGTTTTTT.

J is TRBJ1-2 and V is TRBV13; D is undetermined. The V and J ends lost 5 bases and 2 bases respectively, with 15 bases between them. Germline V gene lookup returns CDR1 PRHDT and CDR2 FYEKMQ (reference sequence). The CDR3 totals 15 residues. CDR3 coding DNA: TGTGCCAGCAGCCCCCAGAAGGGCCAGAACTATGGCTACACCTTC. It translates to CASSPQKGQNYGYTF.

Here the CDR3 DNA reads TGTGCCAGCGTGTCAGGGGGGTACACTGAAGCTTTCTTT. This gives the protein CASVSGGYTEAFF. The chain is built from TRBV19 and TRBJ1-1; 7 bases agree with TRBD1. This CDR3 region has 13 residues. CDR1 and CDR2 from the germline V gene are LNHDA and SQIVND (reference sequence). The trim removed 9 bases at V and 3 bases at J, leaving 7 bases unmatched.

The V gene is TRBV4-1, the J gene TRBJ2-7; 9 bases agree with TRBD2. Germline lookup yields CDR1 MGHRA and CDR2 YSYEKL. V lost 0 bases and J lost 0; bases outside the gene matches: 3. This CDR3 contains 16 residues. CDR3 nucleotides: TGCGCCAGCAGCCAAGAGGCTAGCGGGGTCTCCTACGAGCAGTACTTC. Amino acid sequence: CASSQEASGVSYEQYF.

This chain connects TRBV10-3 to TRBJ2-3, with D maybe TRBD2 (6 bases). The V and J ends lost 3 bases and 1 base respectively, with 11 bases between them. The CDR3 length is 15 residues. Germline CDR1 ENHRY, CDR2 SYGVKD. This chain's CDR3 is CAISELGGGTDTQYF. The CDR3 nucleotides are TGTGCCATCAGTGAATTAGGCGGGGGCACAGATACGCAGTATTTT.

The chain links TRBV20-1 to TRBJ1-1; D ambiguous. This CDR3 has 11 amino acids. Looked up from germline, CDR1 is DFQATT and CDR2 is SNEGSKA (reference sequence). Between the trimmed V and J ends, which lost 0 bases and 6 bases, there was a span of 5 bases. This chain's CDR3 is CSARDRPEAFF. In nucleotides, the CDR3 is TGCAGTGCTAGAGATCGACCTGAAGCTTTCTTT.

The gene calls are TRBV7-6 and TRBJ2-3, with a possible D match to TRBD1 (6 bases). The germline gives CDR1 SGHVS, CDR2 FNYEAQ. CDR3 length: 18 amino acids. Trimming left V 6 bases short and J 0 bases short, with 22 bases between. CDR3 bases: TGTGCCAGCAGTTCTAAAATCTCCGGGACATCCAGCACAGATACGCAGTATTTT. This encodes CASSSKISGTSSTDTQYF.

The chain combines TRBV7-9 with TRBJ1-4; a weak D match, TRBD1 (5 bases). Trimming pared 4 bases from V and 8 bases from J, leaving 20 bases between. The CDR3 runs 16 residues. CDR1 is SEHNR, CDR2 FQNEAQ, per germline (reference sequence). The CDR3 is CASSSADGGAGEKLFF. DNA of the CDR3: TGTGCCAGCAGCTCAGCCGACGGGGGAGCAGGGGAAAAACTGTTTTTT.